A selection of T cell receptor beta chains follows, all from one sample in a study of blood T cell repertoires in COVID-19. Produced via immunoSEQ multiplex PCR; TCRdb's table is partial and in-frame only. The table has a few hundred thousand clones, around 86% seen once. The specimen was peripheral blood. The source is a man between 45 and 60 years old with acute or convalescent COVID-19. Each CDR3 is given with its conserved first and last residue. The D gene is left open where the match is weak. The size entry is marked missing in some rows and otherwise reads once, few, many or a size class.

V gene	clone size	CDR3 length	J gene	D gene	CDR3 protein	CDR3 DNA
TRBV15	-	17	TRBJ2-6	TRBD1	CATSTYRGLRGANVLTF	TGTGCCACCAGCACGTACAGGGGGCTTCGTGGGGCCAACGTCCTGACTTTC
TRBV2	-	16	TRBJ1-6	-	CASSDEGGRANSPLHF	TGTGCCAGCAGTGATGAAGGGGGTAGGGCTAATTCACCCCTCCACTTT
TRBV5-1	-	15	TRBJ1-1	-	CASSSLDPGATEAFF	TGCGCCAGCAGCTCCCTGGACCCTGGGGCCACTGAAGCTTTCTTT
TRBV2	-	16	TRBJ2-6	-	CASSRTAYSGANVLTF	TGTGCCAGCAGTCGGACAGCCTACTCTGGGGCCAACGTCCTGACTTTC
TRBV9	-	13	TRBJ1-5	-	CASSATVDQPQHF	TGTGCCAGCAGCGCTACAGTCGATCAGCCCCAGCATTTT
TRBV7-9	-	16	TRBJ2-7	-	CASSPPPRLGKDEQYF	TGTGCCAGCAGCCCCCCGCCGCGGCTAGGAAAAGACGAGCAGTACTTC
TRBV19	-	16	TRBJ2-4	TRBD1	CASSTSGQLTGDIQYF	TGTGCCAGTAGTACATCCGGACAGTTAACAGGGGACATTCAGTACTTC
TRBV5-8	-	13	TRBJ1-5	TRBD1	CASRQGAGQPQHF	TGTGCCAGCAGACAGGGGGCGGGTCAGCCCCAGCATTTT
TRBV7-2	-	15	TRBJ2-3	-	CASSLGVGVGSTQYF	TGTGCCAGCAGCTTAGGGGTAGGGGTGGGTAGTACGCAGTATTTT
TRBV27	-	15	TRBJ2-7	TRBD1	CASSTRDRGSYEQYF	TGTGCCAGCAGTACCCGGGACAGGGGCTCCTACGAGCAGTACTTC
TRBV24-1	-	15	TRBJ2-1	TRBD1	CATSDRQGSYNEQFF	TGTGCCACCAGTGACCGACAGGGGAGCTACAATGAGCAGTTCTTC
TRBV3-1/TRBV3-2	-	13	TRBJ1-5	-	CASSQGGNQPQHF	TGTGCCAGCAGCCAAGGCGGTAATCAGCCCCAGCATTTT
TRBV5-1	-	14	TRBJ2-7	TRBD1	CASSLDRGLSEQYF	TGCGCCAGCAGCTTGGACAGGGGGCTGTCCGAGCAGTACTTC
TRBV7-7	few	16	TRBJ2-2	TRBD2	CASSLEAGGNTGELFF	TGTGCTAGCAGCTTAGAAGCGGGAGGGAACACCGGGGAGCTGTTTTTT
TRBV6-2/TRBV6-3	-	17	TRBJ1-2	TRBD1	CASSYPGTGVINYGYTF	TGTGCCAGCAGTTACCCCGGGACAGGGGTTATCAACTATGGCTACACCTTC
TRBV25-1	-	15	TRBJ1-1	TRBD1	CASSTTGDVNTEAFF	TGTGCCAGCAGTACGACAGGGGATGTGAACACTGAAGCTTTCTTT
TRBV4-2	-	16	TRBJ2-1	TRBD2	CASSLHRLAGNNEQFF	TGTGCCAGCAGCCTCCATCGACTAGCGGGAAACAATGAGCAGTTCTTC
TRBV10-3	-	13	TRBJ1-6	-	CALGAGEGSPLHF	TGTGCCCTGGGGGCTGGCGAAGGTTCACCCCTCCACTTT
TRBV4-1	-	16	TRBJ1-2	-	CASSQAQLPGVYGYTF	TGCGCCAGCAGCCAGGCCCAATTGCCGGGGGTCTATGGCTACACCTTC
TRBV5-1	-	15	TRBJ1-3	-	CASSPPGATGNTIYF	TGCGCCAGCAGCCCCCCCGGAGCGACTGGAAACACCATATATTTT
TRBV28	-	15	TRBJ1-5	TRBD1	CASSFQTGSYQPQHF	TGTGCCAGCAGTTTTCAGACAGGGAGCTATCAGCCCCAGCATTTT
TRBV6-5	-	15	TRBJ1-2	TRBD1	CASSFGTGANYGYTF	TGTGCCAGCAGTTTCGGGACAGGGGCTAACTATGGCTACACCTTC
TRBV27	-	16	TRBJ1-6	-	CASSLNPSSYNSPLHF	TGTGCCAGCAGTTTGAACCCGAGCTCCTATAATTCACCCCTCCACTTT
TRBV3-1/TRBV3-2	-	14	TRBJ2-7	TRBD2	CASSQVAAGGEQYF	TGTGCCAGCAGCCAAGTGGCCGCCGGGGGGGAGCAGTACTTC
TRBV10-3	-	14	TRBJ1-1	TRBD1	CAISPEQGGTEAFF	TGTGCCATCAGCCCTGAACAGGGGGGGACTGAAGCTTTCTTT
TRBV7-3	-	16	TRBJ2-3	TRBD2	CASSLYGGASVDTQYF	TGTGCCAGCAGCTTATACGGGGGGGCCTCGGTAGATACGCAGTATTTT
TRBV5-1	-	12	TRBJ1-2	-	CASSLQGFGYTF	TGCGCCAGCAGCTTGCAGGGCTTTGGCTACACCTTC
TRBV29-1	-	16	TRBJ2-2	-	CSVLSPRSKAQVELFF	TGCAGCGTCCTCTCCCCCCGGTCCAAAGCCCAGGTGGAGCTGTTTTTT
TRBV6-5	-	12	TRBJ1-1	TRBD1	CASSPTGGMAFF	TGTGCCAGCAGTCCGACAGGGGGTATGGCTTTCTTT
TRBV6-5	-	16	TRBJ2-7	-	CASSYQDTRSSYEQYF	TGTGCCAGCAGTTACCAGGACACGAGGAGCTCCTACGAGCAGTACTTC
TRBV13	-	16	TRBJ1-2	TRBD1	CASSQSPTGGVYGYTF	TGTGCCAGCAGCCAAAGTCCCACAGGGGGCGTCTATGGCTACACCTTC
TRBV5-1	once	13	TRBJ2-7	-	CASSAFSSYEQYF	TGCGCCAGCAGCGCTTTCTCTAGCTACGAGCAGTACTTC
TRBV3-1/TRBV3-2	once	14	TRBJ2-3	TRBD2	CASSSGRGKDTQYF	TGTGCCAGCAGTTCGGGGAGGGGCAAAGATACGCAGTATTTT
TRBV15	-	16	TRBJ1-4	-	CATSREAGLTNEKLFF	TGTGCCACCAGCAGAGAGGCTGGACTGACAAATGAAAAACTGTTTTTT
TRBV27	few	14	TRBJ2-7	-	CASRGFVGGYEQYF	TGTGCCAGCAGGGGATTTGTAGGGGGCTACGAGCAGTACTTC
TRBV10-1	-	14	TRBJ1-1	TRBD1	CASNDDRGSTEAFF	TGCGCCAGCAACGACGACAGGGGTAGCACTGAAGCTTTCTTT
TRBV5-1	-	15	TRBJ1-2	-	CASSSQLQGFGGYTF	TGCGCCAGCAGCTCACAATTACAGGGATTTGGCGGCTACACCTTC
TRBV7-3	once	16	TRBJ2-2	-	CASSPMGGALVGELFF	TGTGCCAGCAGCCCCATGGGGGGGGCATTGGTCGGGGAGCTGTTTTTT
TRBV6-1	-	15	TRBJ1-2	-	CASSEAGGIPVGYTF	TGTGCCAGCAGTGAAGCGGGAGGGATCCCGGTAGGCTACACCTTC
TRBV5-8	-	15	TRBJ2-2	-	CASSPRRRGTGELFF	TGTGCCAGCAGCCCCCGGCGCCGAGGCACCGGGGAGCTGTTTTTT
TRBV5-1	-	14	TRBJ1-5	-	CASSLSGGSQPQHF	TGCGCCAGCAGCTTGTCGGGGGGCAGCCAGCCCCAGCATTTT
TRBV2	-	16	TRBJ1-4	-	CASSTTHRGYNEKLFF	TGTGCCAGCAGTACCACCCACCGGGGATATAATGAAAAACTGTTTTTT